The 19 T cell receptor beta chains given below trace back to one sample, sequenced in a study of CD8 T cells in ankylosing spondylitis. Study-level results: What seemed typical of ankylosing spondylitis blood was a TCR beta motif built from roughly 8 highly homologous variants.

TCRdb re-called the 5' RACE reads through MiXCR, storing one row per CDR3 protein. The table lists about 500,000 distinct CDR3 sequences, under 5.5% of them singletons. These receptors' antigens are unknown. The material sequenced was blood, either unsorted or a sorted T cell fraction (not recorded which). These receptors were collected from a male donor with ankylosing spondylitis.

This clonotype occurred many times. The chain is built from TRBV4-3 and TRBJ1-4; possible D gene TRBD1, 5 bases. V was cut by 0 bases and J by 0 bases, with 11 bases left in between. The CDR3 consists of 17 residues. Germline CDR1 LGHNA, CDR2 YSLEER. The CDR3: CASSQDPRGSTNEKLFF. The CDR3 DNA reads TGCGCCAGCAGCCAAGATCCTCGGGGCTCAACTAATGAAAAACTGTTTTTT.

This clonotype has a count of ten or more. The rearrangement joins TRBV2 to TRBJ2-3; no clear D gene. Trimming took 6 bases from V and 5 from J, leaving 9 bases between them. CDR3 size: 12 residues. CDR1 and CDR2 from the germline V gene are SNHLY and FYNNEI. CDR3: CASRFYRDTQYF. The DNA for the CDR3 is TGTGCCAGCAGATTCTATAGAGATACGCAGTATTTT.

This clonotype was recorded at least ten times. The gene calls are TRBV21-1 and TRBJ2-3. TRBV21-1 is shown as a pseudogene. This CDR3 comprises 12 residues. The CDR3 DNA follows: TGTGCCAGCAGCCCGCCTTCAGATACGCAGTATTTT. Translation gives CASSPPSDTQYF.

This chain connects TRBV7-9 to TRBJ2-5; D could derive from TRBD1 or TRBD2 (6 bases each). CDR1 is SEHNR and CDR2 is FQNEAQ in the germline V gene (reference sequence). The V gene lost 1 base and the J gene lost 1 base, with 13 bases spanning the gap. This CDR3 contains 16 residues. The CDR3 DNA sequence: TGTGCCAGCAGCTTAGACTGGACGGGGGCCCAAGAGACCCAGTACTTC. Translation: CASSLDWTGAQETQYF.

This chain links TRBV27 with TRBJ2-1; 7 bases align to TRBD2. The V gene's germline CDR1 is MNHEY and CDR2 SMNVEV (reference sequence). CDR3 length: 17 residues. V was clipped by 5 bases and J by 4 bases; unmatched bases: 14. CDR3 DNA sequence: TGTGCCAGCAGTCCCCTCGCGGGAGCCGTAGCTTACAATGAGCAGTTCTTC. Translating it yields CASSPLAGAVAYNEQFF.

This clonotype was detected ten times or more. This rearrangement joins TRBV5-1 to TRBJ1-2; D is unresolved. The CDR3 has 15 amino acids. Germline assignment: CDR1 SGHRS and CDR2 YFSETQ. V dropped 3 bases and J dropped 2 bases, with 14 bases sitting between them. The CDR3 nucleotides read TGCGCCAGCAGCTGGAATTCGGACGGCAACTATGGCTACACCTTC. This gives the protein CASSWNSDGNYGYTF.

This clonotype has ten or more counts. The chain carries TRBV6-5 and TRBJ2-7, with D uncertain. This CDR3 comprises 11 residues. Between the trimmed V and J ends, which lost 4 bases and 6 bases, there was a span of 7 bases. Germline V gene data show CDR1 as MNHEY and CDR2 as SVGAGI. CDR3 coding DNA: TGTGCCAGCAGTTGGAAGGGCGAGCAGTACTTC. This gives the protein CASSWKGEQYF.

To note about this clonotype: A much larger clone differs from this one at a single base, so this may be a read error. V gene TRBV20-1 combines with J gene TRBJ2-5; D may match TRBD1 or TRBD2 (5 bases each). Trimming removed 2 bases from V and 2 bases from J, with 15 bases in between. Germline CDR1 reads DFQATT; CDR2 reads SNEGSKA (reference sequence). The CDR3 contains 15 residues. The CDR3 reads CSARLLTAAQETQYF. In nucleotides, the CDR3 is TGCAGTGCTAGACTCCTGACAGCGGCGCAAGAGACCCAGTACTTC.

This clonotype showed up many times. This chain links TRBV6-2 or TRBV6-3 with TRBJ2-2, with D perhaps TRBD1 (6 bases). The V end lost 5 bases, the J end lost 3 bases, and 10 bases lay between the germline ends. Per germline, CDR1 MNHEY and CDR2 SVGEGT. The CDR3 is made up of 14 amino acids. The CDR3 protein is CASSHGQYTGELFF. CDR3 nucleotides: TGTGCCAGCAGTCACGGACAGTACACCGGGGAGCTGTTTTTT.

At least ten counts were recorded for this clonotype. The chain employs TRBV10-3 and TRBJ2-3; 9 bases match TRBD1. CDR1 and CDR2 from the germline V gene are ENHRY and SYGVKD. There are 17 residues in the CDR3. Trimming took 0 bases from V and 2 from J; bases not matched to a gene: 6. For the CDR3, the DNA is TGTGCCATCAGTGAGTCGAAACGGACAGGGGCCACAGATACGCAGTATTTT. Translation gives CAISESKRTGATDTQYF.

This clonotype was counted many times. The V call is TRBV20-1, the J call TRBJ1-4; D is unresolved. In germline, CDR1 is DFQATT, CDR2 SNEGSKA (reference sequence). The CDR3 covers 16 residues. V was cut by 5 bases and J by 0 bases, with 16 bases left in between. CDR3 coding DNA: TGCAGTGCTTTTGAACAACGAGGGACAACTAATGAAAAACTGTTTTTT. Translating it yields CSAFEQRGTTNEKLFF.

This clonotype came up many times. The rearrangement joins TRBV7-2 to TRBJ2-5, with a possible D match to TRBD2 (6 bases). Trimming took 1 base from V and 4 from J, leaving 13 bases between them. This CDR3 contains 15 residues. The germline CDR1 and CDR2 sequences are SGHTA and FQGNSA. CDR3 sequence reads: CASSLDRRRGETQYF. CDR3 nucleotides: TGTGCCAGCAGCTTAGATCGCCGGAGGGGAGAGACCCAGTACTTC.

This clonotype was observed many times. CDR3 in DNA: TGCGCCAGCAGCTTGGCCGGGACAGTCCAAGAGACCCAGTACTTC. The encoded protein is CASSLAGTVQETQYF. The chain is built from TRBV5-1 and TRBJ2-5; TRBD1 matches at 7 bases. J lost 1 base, V lost 0 bases, and 3 bases had no gene match. Germline V gene sequence: CDR1 SGHRS, CDR2 YFSETQ. The CDR3 extends over 15 amino acids.

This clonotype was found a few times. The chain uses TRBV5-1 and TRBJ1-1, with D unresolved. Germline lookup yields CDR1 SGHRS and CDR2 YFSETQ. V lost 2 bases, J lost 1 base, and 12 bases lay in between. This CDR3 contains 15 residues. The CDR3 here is CASSFGPERNTEAFF. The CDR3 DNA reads TGCGCCAGCAGCTTTGGACCCGAGAGGAACACTGAAGCTTTCTTT.

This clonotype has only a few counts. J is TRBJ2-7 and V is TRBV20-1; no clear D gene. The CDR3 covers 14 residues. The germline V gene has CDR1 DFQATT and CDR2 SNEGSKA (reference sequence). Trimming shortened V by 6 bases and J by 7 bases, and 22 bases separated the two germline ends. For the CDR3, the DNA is TGCAGTGCCAGAATGGACGGACCCCTCTTGGAGCAGTACTTC. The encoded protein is CSARMDGPLLEQYF.

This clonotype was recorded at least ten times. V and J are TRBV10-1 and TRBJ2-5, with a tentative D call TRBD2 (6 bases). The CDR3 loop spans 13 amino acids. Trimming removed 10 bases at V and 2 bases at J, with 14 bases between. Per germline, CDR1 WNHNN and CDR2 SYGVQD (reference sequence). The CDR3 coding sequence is TGCGCCAATGAGGAGGAGGGGCAAGAGACCCAGTACTTC. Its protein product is CANEEEGQETQYF.

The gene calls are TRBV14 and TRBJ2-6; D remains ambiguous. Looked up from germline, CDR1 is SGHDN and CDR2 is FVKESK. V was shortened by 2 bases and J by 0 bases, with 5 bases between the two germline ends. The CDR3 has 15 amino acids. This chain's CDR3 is CASSQLGSGANVLTF. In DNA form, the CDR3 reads TGTGCCAGCAGCCAACTTGGCTCTGGGGCCAACGTCCTGACTTTC.

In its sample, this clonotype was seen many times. The CDR3 reads CASSLGDSNGYTF. CDR3 sequence (DNA): TGCGCCAGCAGCTTGGGAGACAGCAATGGCTACACCTTC. The chain employs TRBV5-1 and TRBJ1-2; weak D call: TRBD1 (5 bases). Germline V lookup: CDR1 SGHRS, CDR2 YFSETQ. V lost 0 bases, J lost 6 bases, and 9 bases lay in between. CDR3 length equals 13 residues.

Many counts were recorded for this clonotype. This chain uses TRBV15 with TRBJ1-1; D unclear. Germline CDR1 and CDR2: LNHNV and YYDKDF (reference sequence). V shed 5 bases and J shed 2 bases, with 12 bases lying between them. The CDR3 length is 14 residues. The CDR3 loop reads CATSYLRYNTEAFF. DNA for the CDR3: TGTGCCACCAGCTACCTTAGGTACAACACTGAAGCTTTCTTT.